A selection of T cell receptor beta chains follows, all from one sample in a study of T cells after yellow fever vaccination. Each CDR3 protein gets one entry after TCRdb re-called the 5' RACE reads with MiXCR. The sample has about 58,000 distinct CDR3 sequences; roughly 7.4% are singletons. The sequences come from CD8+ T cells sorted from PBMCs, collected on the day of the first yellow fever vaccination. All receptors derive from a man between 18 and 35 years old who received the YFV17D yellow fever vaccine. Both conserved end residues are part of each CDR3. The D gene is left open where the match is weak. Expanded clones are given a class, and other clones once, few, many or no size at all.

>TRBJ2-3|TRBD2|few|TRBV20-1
TGCAGTGCTAGAAGGGTGCGGGGGGGCTCAGATACGCAGTATTTT
CSARRVRGGSDTQYF
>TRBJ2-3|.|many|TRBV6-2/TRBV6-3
TGTGCCAGCAGTTACGCCGACCGTGCCACAGATACGCAGTATTTT
CASSYADRATDTQYF
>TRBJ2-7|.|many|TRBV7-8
TGTGCCAGCAGAGACCAACAGGGCTCCTACGAGCAGTACTTC
CASRDQQGSYEQYF
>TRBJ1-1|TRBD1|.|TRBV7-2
TGTGCCAGCAGCTTAGGAACAGGGGGCGCTGGTCGGACTGAAGCTTTCTTT
CASSLGTGGAGRTEAFF
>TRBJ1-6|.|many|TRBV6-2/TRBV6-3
TGTGCCAGCAGTTACTTCGGGGGGCCCCTCCACTTT
CASSYFGGPLHF
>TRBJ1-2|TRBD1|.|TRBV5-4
TGTGCCAGCAGCGACAGACAGGGGGCGCGCGGCTACACCTTC
CASSDRQGARGYTF
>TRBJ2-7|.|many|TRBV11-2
TGTGCCAGCAGCTTAGTTCCGGAGGGCGAGCAGTACTTC
CASSLVPEGEQYF
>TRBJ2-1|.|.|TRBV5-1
TGCGCCAGCAGCTTGCTGTCCCAGGGGGGGTACAATGAGCAGTTCTTC
CASSLLSQGGYNEQFF
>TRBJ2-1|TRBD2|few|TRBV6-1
TGTGCCAGCAGTCAGCGGGGGTTTTACAATGAGCAGTTCTTC
CASSQRGFYNEQFF
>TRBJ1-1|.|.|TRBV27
TGTGCCAGCAGTTTATCGGGTGTAGTGGGCACTGAAGCTTTCTTT
CASSLSGVVGTEAFF
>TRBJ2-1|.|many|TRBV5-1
TGCGCCAGCAGCTTGGGAATCAATGAGCAGTTCTTC
CASSLGINEQFF
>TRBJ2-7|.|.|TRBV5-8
TGTGCCAGCAGCCTAGAAGGGACGGAGAACTACGAGCAGTACTTC
CASSLEGTENYEQYF
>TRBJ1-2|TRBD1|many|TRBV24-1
TGTGCCACCAGTCAGGACAGGGGCTATGGCTACACCTTC
CATSQDRGYGYTF
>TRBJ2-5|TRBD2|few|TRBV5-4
TGTGCCAGCAGCAACCCAAGCGGGGGGGAGGAGACCCAGTACTTC
CASSNPSGGEETQYF
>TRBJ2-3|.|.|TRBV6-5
TGTGCCAGCAGTTACACGGACAGAGATACGCAGTATTTT
CASSYTDRDTQYF
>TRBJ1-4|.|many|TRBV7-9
TGTGCCAGCAGCCTGGGGCCTTTGGGTGAAAAACTGTTTTTT
CASSLGPLGEKLFF
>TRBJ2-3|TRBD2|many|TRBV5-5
TGTGCCAGCAGCTTAGGCCTAGCGGGGCGCACAGATACGCAGTATTTT
CASSLGLAGRTDTQYF
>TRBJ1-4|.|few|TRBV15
TGTGCCACCAGCAGAGCGAAGCACCTAAGGGAGGTGTTTTTT
CATSRAKHLREVFF
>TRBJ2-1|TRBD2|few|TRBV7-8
TGTGCCAGCAGCTTAGAAAGCGGGGGACCCCTTGGTGAGCAGTTCTTC
CASSLESGGPLGEQFF
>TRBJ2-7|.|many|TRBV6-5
TGTGCCAGCAGTCCCGGGGGCTACGAGCAGTACTTC
CASSPGGYEQYF
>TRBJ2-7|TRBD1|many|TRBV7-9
TGTGCCAGCAGCGAGGGACAGGCGAACGAGCAGTACTTC
CASSEGQANEQYF
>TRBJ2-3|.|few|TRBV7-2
TGTGCCAGCAGCCGCCCGGGGGCCACAGATACGCAGTATTTT
CASSRPGATDTQYF
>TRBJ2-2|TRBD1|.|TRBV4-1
TGCGCCAGCAGCCAAGCAAGCTCCGGGACAGGGAACACCGGGGAGCTGTTTTTT
CASSQASSGTGNTGELFF
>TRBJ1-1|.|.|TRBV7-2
TGTGCCAGCAGCTTATCAGGGGTGGGTGAAGCTTTCTTT
CASSLSGVGEAFF
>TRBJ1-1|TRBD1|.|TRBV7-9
TGTGCCAGCAGCTTCGGGACAGGTTTCTTGGACACTGAAGCTTTCTTT
CASSFGTGFLDTEAFF
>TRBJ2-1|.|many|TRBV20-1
TGCAGTGCTAGAGATCCAGGGAGCTCCTACAATGAGCAGTTCTTC
CSARDPGSSYNEQFF
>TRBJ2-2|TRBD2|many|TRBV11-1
TGTGCCAGCAGCTCGGGGACTAGCGGGGGCCGTCGCCGGGGGGAGCTGTTTTTT
CASSSGTSGGRRRGELFF
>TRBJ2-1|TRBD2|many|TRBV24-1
TGTGCCACATCGAAGGGGTCTAGCGGGGGGAGTGAGCAGTTCTTC
CATSKGSSGGSEQFF
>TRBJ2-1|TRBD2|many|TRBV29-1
TGCAGCGTTGATACGGCTAGCGGGTACAATGAGCAGTTCTTC
CSVDTASGYNEQFF
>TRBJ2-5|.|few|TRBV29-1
TGCAGCGTTAAATCTTTACAAGAGACCCAGTACTTC
CSVKSLQETQYF
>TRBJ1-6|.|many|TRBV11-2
TGTGCCAGCAGCTTTGGGATTCCGGGCTCCTATAATTCACCCCTCCACTTT
CASSFGIPGSYNSPLHF